The entry below gives a single T cell receptor (beta chain) sequence along with its context. No cognate antigen has been identified for it. Within one base of it there is no much larger clone, and no base qualities were kept. The entry originates in a study of CD8+ T cells in alopecia areata (dated by TCRdb to 2016 to 2019). A note on the overall study: The treated patients took part in an open-label pilot trial in which moderate-to-severe alopecia areata was treated with oral tofacitinib at 5 to 10 mg twice daily. RNA was obtained with the PAXgene miRNA kit for fixed scalp, the miRNeasy kit for PBMCs, and the RNeasy kit for mouse skin. The study used high-throughput TCRbeta sequencing to examine T cell clonal expansion in alopecia areata, in both the C3H/HeJ mouse model and human patients. Human TCRbeta sequencing covered scalp tissue and sorted CD4+ and CD8+ peripheral blood T cells from patchy and totalis/universalis alopecia areata patients and healthy controls. Patients stayed on tofacitinib for 6 to 18 months and then had 6 months of follow-up off drug so that delayed response and recurrence could be assessed. Clonality in the scalp was compared among normal scalp (n=4), patchy alopecia areata scalp (n=8), and alopecia totalis/universalis scalp (n=8). Disease severity in treated patients was measured with the SALT score, which quantifies the percentage of affected scalp surface area. immunoSEQ multiplex PCR using 35 Vbeta forward primers and 13 Jbeta reverse primers was used to amplify TCRbeta CDR3 regions. Biopsies were taken from tofacitinib-treated patients at baseline and again at 4 and 24 weeks into treatment, and several of those patients also had a later scalp biopsy. On the study overall, not on this receptor specifically: Shared TCR sequences between patients were less evident than in mice, which may be partly attributable to HLA diversity in the patient population. Because the treated cohort was small and had only one nonresponder, larger studies are needed to examine links between baseline CD8+ expansion and response. During tofacitinib treatment, many expanded lesional clones stuck around in both scalp and blood, and this persistence may partly explain why relapse happens after treatment is stopped. With tofacitinib, both scalp clonality and the number of expanded CD8+ clones among the top 100 scalp clones went down significantly. Higher clonality and more expanded CD8+ clones were observed in lesional scalp than in normal scalp, particularly in alopecia totalis/universalis, a finding suggestive of antigenic drive. Unlike mouse skin, where gammadelta T cells dominate, normal human skin contains resident alphabeta T cells that get sequenced too, which complicates analysis of the scalp TCR repertoire.

The CDR1 and CDR2 encoded by the germline V gene (reference sequence) are MNHEY and SMNVEV. From V the trimming removes 5 bases and from J it removes 2 bases, while the gene matches leave 8 bases of the junction unaccounted for. Including the terminal cysteine and phenylalanine, the CDR3 comprises 16 residues. Just CDR3 DNA is preserved here, 48 bases in frame from base 1. Libraries were constructed by the immunoSEQ multiplex PCR assay. RNA was extracted from all samples and reverse transcribed into cDNA as template for TCR sequencing. First-strand cDNA was synthesized using SuperScript III with a 2:1 mix of oligo-dT and random hexamers. A synthetic immune receptor repertoire was used to assess amplification bias, and residual bias was removed computationally. The authors processed their data as follows. Raw reads were preprocessed for error removal, and CDR3 was defined according to IMGT conventions as running from the conserved cysteine to phenylalanine. Clonality was calculated as 1 minus Shannon entropy normalized by log2 of the number of productive unique TCRs. CD4 or CD8 identity of scalp clones was inferred by cross-referencing scalp TCRbeta sequences with sorted blood CD4 and CD8 repertoires. TCRdb obtained this table from immuneACCESS and retained in-frame rearrangements with V and J assigned. These tables miss some clones; where compared with another copy, unresolved V genes account for less than half of the shortfall, and the remainder is unexplained. V and J calls and clone size follow that table, whereas D and trimming were derived from the DNA. The table for this sample lists under 150,000 clones; 53% of them were counted only once. Roughly 0.5% of the sample goes to the ten largest clones.

Per the publication, the time point label means: more than 3 weeks on oral tofacitinib. In light of the paper, this sample's treatment or condition label describes: oral pan-JAK inhibitor, 5-10 mg twice daily. From alopecia areata patients, peripheral blood was collected along with lesional scalp punch biopsies. After PBMCs were isolated by density centrifugation and stained for CD3, CD4 and CD8, a FACSAria was used to sort CD4+ and CD8+ T cells. The rearranged segments are TRBV27 and TRBJ2-3; a stretch of 9 junction bases matches TRBD1. Material: CD4+ T cells sorted from blood, obtained at week 4, from a patient treated with tofacitinib. The source is a human donor with alopecia areata. The DNA reads TGTGCCAGCAGTAGGGGGACAGGGTTCTACACAGATACGCAGTATTTT. Translated, it reads CASSRGTGFYTDTQYF.